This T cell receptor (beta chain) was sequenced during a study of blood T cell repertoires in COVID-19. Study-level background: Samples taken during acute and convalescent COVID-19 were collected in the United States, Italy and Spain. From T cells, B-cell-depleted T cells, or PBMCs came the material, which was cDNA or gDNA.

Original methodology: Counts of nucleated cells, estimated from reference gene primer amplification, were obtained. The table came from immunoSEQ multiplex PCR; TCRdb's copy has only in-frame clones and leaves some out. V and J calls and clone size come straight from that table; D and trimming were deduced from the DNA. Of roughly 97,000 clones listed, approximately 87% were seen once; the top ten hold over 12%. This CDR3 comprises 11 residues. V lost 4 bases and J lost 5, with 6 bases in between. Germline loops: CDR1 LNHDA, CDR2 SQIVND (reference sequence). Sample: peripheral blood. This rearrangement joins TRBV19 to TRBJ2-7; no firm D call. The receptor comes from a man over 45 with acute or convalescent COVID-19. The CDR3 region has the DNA TGTGCCAGTAGTAATAGAAACGAGCAGTACTTC. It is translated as CASSNRNEQYF.